A selection of T cell receptor beta chains follows, all from one sample in a study of regulatory T cells in long-lasting Graves disease. TCRdb called the multiplex PCR reads again in MiXCR, with one record for every CDR3 protein. The repertoire holds fewer than 350,000 distinct CDR3 sequences, with about 18% as singletons. The sample consisted of peripheral blood mononuclear cells (PBMCs), taken at new diagnosis, from a patient treated with antithyroid drugs. The receptors were sampled from a female donor with Graves disease. CDR3s include the opening cysteine and the closing phenylalanine or tryptophan. Each record gives: V gene, D gene, clone size, J gene, CDR3 protein, CDR3 DNA. A D gene is named only where the DNA matches it firmly. Size values are once, few and many counts, or a class for expanded clones, and some rows have none.

TRBV19	NA	NA	TRBJ1-3	CGGHPETGNTIYF	TGTGGGGGACACCCCGAGACTGGAAACACCATATATTTT
TRBV9	NA	few	TRBJ2-7	CASSAPGASPYEQYF	TGTGCCAGCAGCGCCCCGGGGGCCAGTCCCTACGAGCAGTACTTC
TRBV27	TRBD1	NA	TRBJ2-1	CASSWFGTDHSYNEQFF	TGTGCCAGCAGTTGGTTCGGGACAGATCACTCCTACAATGAGCAGTTCTTC
TRBV5-6	NA	NA	TRBJ2-1	CASSLTSLGEENEQFF	TGTGCCAGCAGCTTGACGTCGCTTGGGGAGGAGAATGAGCAGTTCTTC
TRBV30	NA	many	TRBJ1-1	CASRVGNTEAFF	TGTGCCTCCAGGGTGGGAAACACTGAAGCTTTCTTT
TRBV20-1	NA	many	TRBJ1-6	CSARTGSRDSPLHF	TGCAGTGCGAGAACAGGGAGTAGGGATTCACCCCTCCACTTT
TRBV11-2	NA	few	TRBJ2-7	CVSSPVSPGEEQYF	TGTGTCAGCAGCCCCGTTTCTCCTGGGGAGGAGCAGTACTTC
TRBV20-1	TRBD2	NA	TRBJ2-5	CSARPGLGQETQYF	TGCAGTGCTAGACCTGGACTAGGCCAAGAGACCCAGTACTTC
TRBV12-3/TRBV12-4	NA	NA	TRBJ1-4	CASKPGLGEKLFF	TGTGCCAGTAAACCAGGGCTTGGTGAAAAACTGTTTTTT
TRBV5-1	TRBD2	many	TRBJ2-1	CASRVGTTRLDEQFF	TGCGCCAGCAGGGTCGGGACTACCAGGCTGGATGAGCAGTTCTTC
TRBV7-8	TRBD2	many	TRBJ2-7	CASSRSGTSIIYEQYF	TGTGCCAGCAGCCGATCCGGGACTAGCATAATCTACGAGCAGTACTTC
TRBV12-3/TRBV12-4	TRBD2	many	TRBJ2-1	CASSLYTSGRGNEQFF	TGTGCCAGCAGTTTATATACTAGCGGGAGGGGCAATGAGCAGTTCTTC
TRBV18	NA	many	TRBJ1-1	CASSPPLTWDEAFF	TGTGCCAGCTCACCCCCGTTGACCTGGGATGAAGCTTTCTTT
TRBV24-1	TRBD1	NA	TRBJ2-7	CATSDGTGDEQYF	TGTGCCACCAGTGACGGAACAGGGGACGAGCAGTACTTC
TRBV11-1	NA	NA	TRBJ2-2	CASSFGRELFF	TGTGCCAGCAGCTTCGGCCGGGAGCTGTTTTTT
TRBV20-1	TRBD2	many	TRBJ2-5	CSASPGGTQYF	TGCAGTGCTAGCCCGGGGGGGACCCAGTACTTC
TRBV5-1	NA	many	TRBJ2-1	CASSPGLPYEQFF	TGCGCCAGCAGCCCGGGACTCCCCTATGAGCAGTTCTTC
TRBV6-1	TRBD2	few	TRBJ2-3	CASTGTSGSATDTQYF	TGTGCCAGCACCGGGACTAGCGGGAGTGCCACAGATACGCAGTATTTT
TRBV20-1	NA	many	TRBJ2-7	CSARTGLNYEQYF	TGCAGTGCTAGAACAGGACTCAATTACGAGCAGTACTTC
TRBV2	TRBD2	NA	TRBJ2-3	CASNMMTSGSSSTDTQYF	TGTGCCAGCAACATGATGACTAGCGGGAGCTCTAGCACAGATACGCAGTATTTT
TRBV2	NA	many	TRBJ1-3	CASDRRNTIYF	TGTGCCAGCGACAGGAGAAACACCATATATTTT
TRBV28	TRBD2	many	TRBJ2-3	CASSPLAGSDTQYF	TGTGCCAGCAGTCCCCTAGCGGGATCAGATACGCAGTATTTT
TRBV4-1	TRBD2	NA	TRBJ2-1	CASSQGGLAVYNEQFF	TGCGCCAGCAGCCAAGGGGGACTAGCGGTATACAATGAGCAGTTCTTC
TRBV27	TRBD1	NA	TRBJ2-7	CASSSFPGTGGDVYEQYF	TGTGCCAGCAGTTCATTCCCCGGGACAGGGGGCGATGTATACGAGCAGTACTTC
TRBV12-3/TRBV12-4	NA	many	TRBJ1-1	CASSSTGNTEAFF	TGTGCCAGCAGTTCGACAGGGAACACTGAAGCTTTCTTT
TRBV11-2	NA	many	TRBJ1-6	CASSLKGGLNNSPLHF	TGTGCCAGCAGCTTGAAGGGGGGATTAAATAATTCACCCCTCCACTTT
TRBV19	NA	few	TRBJ2-5	CASTRRAGEETQYF	TGTGCCAGTACCCGTCGGGCAGGGGAAGAGACCCAGTACTTC
TRBV19	TRBD1	NA	TRBJ2-2	CASSIKGQGGNGELFF	TGTGCCAGTAGTATAAAGGGACAGGGCGGGAACGGGGAGCTGTTTTTT
TRBV28	NA	many	TRBJ1-1	CASSLWGPGIMNTEAFF	TGTGCCAGCAGTTTATGGGGGCCAGGAATAATGAACACTGAAGCTTTCTTT
TRBV20-1	TRBD2	NA	TRBJ2-1	CSAKPSGTSGYNEQFF	TGCAGTGCTAAACCATCCGGGACTAGCGGCTACAATGAGCAGTTCTTC
TRBV28	NA	many	TRBJ2-5	CASSLPTGIGETQYF	TGTGCCAGCAGTCTTCCGACGGGAATTGGAGAGACCCAGTACTTC
TRBV3-1	NA	NA	TRBJ1-2	CASSEERVANYGYTF	TGTGCCAGCAGTGAGGAGAGGGTCGCTAACTATGGCTACACCTTC
TRBV12-3/TRBV12-4	TRBD2	NA	TRBJ2-1	CASTTSGRLTSEQFF	TGTGCCAGCACGACTAGCGGGAGATTGACGAGTGAGCAGTTCTTC
TRBV28	NA	many	TRBJ2-7	CASSFWGEQYF	TGTGCCAGCAGTTTTTGGGGAGAGCAGTACTTC
TRBV6-2/TRBV6-3	NA	once	TRBJ1-1	CASRESWPGTEAFF	TGTGCCAGCAGAGAATCCTGGCCGGGCACTGAAGCTTTCTTT
TRBV29-1	NA	NA	TRBJ1-4	CSVPGRKDSSNEKLFF	TGCAGCGTTCCAGGTAGAAAGGACAGCTCTAATGAAAAACTGTTTTTT
TRBV30	NA	many	TRBJ2-3	CAWSVTGTDTQYF	TGTGCCTGGAGTGTAACCGGCACAGATACGCAGTATTTT
TRBV2	NA	many	TRBJ2-2	CASKEGAGAGELFF	TGTGCCAGCAAGGAGGGGGCGGGGGCCGGGGAGCTGTTTTTT
TRBV29-1	TRBD2	many	TRBJ2-7	CSVEEASGPFYEQYF	TGCAGCGTTGAAGAGGCTAGCGGGCCCTTCTACGAGCAGTACTTC
TRBV19	NA	few	TRBJ2-5	CASSPEQGRVGETQYF	TGTGCCAGTAGTCCGGAGCAGGGGAGGGTAGGCGAGACCCAGTACTTC
TRBV5-1	NA	many	TRBJ1-1	CASSLARVRTNTEAFF	TGCGCCAGCAGCTTGGCGAGGGTTCGGACAAACACTGAAGCTTTCTTT
TRBV29-1	NA	many	TRBJ2-3	CSLFRGVTDTQYF	TGCAGCCTCTTCAGGGGGGTCACAGATACGCAGTATTTT
TRBV28	NA	many	TRBJ2-7	CASSYTGPSSYEQYF	TGTGCCAGCAGCTATACAGGGCCTAGCTCCTACGAGCAGTACTTC
TRBV2	NA	many	TRBJ1-2	CASRVGDTYGYTF	TGTGCCAGCAGGGTCGGGGACACCTATGGCTACACCTTC
TRBV20-1	TRBD1	many	TRBJ2-2	CSARATGGTGELFF	TGCAGTGCTAGAGCTACAGGGGGGACCGGGGAGCTGTTTTTT
TRBV12-3/TRBV12-4	NA	NA	TRBJ2-5	CASSLGGPQYF	TGTGCCAGCAGTTTAGGGGGGCCCCAGTACTTC
TRBV11-2	NA	NA	TRBJ2-7	CASSLVQDSSYEQYF	TGTGCCAGCAGCTTAGTTCAGGACTCAAGCTACGAGCAGTACTTC
TRBV5-1	TRBD2	few	TRBJ2-7	CASRLAGDNSYEQYF	TGCGCCAGCCGACTAGCGGGGGATAACTCCTACGAGCAGTACTTC
TRBV20-1	TRBD2	many	TRBJ2-3	CSARDPTAGAVDTQYF	TGCAGTGCTAGAGATCCTACGGCGGGAGCGGTAGATACGCAGTATTTT
TRBV7-9	TRBD1	few	TRBJ1-3	CASSPRDSSGNTIYF	TGTGCCAGCAGCCCGCGGGACAGCTCTGGAAACACCATATATTTT
TRBV20-1	TRBD2	many	TRBJ2-7	CSASGLAGTLPYEQYF	TGCAGTGCTTCGGGACTAGCGGGTACACTTCCCTACGAGCAGTACTTC
TRBV5-4	NA	many	TRBJ2-2	CASSFGMNTGELFF	TGTGCCAGCAGCTTTGGGATGAACACCGGGGAGCTGTTTTTT